This T cell receptor (beta chain) was captured in a study of T cell changes during pregnancy in multiple sclerosis (dated by TCRdb to between 2017 and 2020). About the full investigation: The study looked at changes in the T cell repertoire across pregnancy in women with multiple sclerosis.

CDR1 and CDR2, per the germline V gene, are MDHEN and SYDVKM. Between the V and J ends, shortened by 5 bases and 5 bases respectively, the junction contains 13 bases. The CDR3 numbers 14 residues from cysteine through phenylalanine. Only the CDR3 region is kept as DNA, spanning 42 bases read in frame from base 1. In regard to this clone: This clone's antigen is unknown. No base quality values were provided; no much bigger clone lies one nucleotide off.

The library was built by means of the immunoSEQ multiplex PCR assay. TCRdb's version of the immuneACCESS table is confined to in-frame rearrangements and falls short of the full clone set. An unresolved V gene accounts for under half of the shortfall where checked; the remainder is of unknown origin. Within this sample are around 42,000 clones, with more than 85% of them counted one time only. The biggest ten clones account for over 1.5% of the sample. The sample in question was CD4+ T cells from peripheral blood mononuclear cells, obtained after pregnancy. The rearranged segments are TRBV28 and TRBJ2-1, and the D gene may be TRBD2, 6 bases matching. This sequence originates from a female donor in good health, enrolled as a control in a pregnancy study. CDR3 protein: CASSPYGSHNEQFF. The nucleotides read TGTGCCAGCAGTCCGTACGGGAGCCACAATGAGCAGTTCTTC. Reference TRBV28 and TRBJ2-1 genes cover what lies past the CDR3, so the full variable domain is DVKVTQSSRYLVKRTGEKVFLECVQDMDHENMFWYRQDPGLGLRLIYFSYDVKMKEKGDIPEGYSVSREKKERFSLILESASTNQTSMYLCASSPYGSHNEQFFGPGTRLTVL.